The clone carrying this T cell receptor (beta chain) was recorded a few times. Researchers amplified the TCR beta CDR3 regions from RNA transcripts. With the HTBI primer set, the TCR CDR3 went through a first round of RT-PCR. TCRdb reprocessed the multiplex PCR reads with MiXCR, giving one entry per CDR3 protein. Here the sample spans approximately 360,000 distinct CDR3 sequences, 20% to 25% being singletons. Patients were excluded for uncontrolled infection, other autoimmune disease, pregnancy or lactation. The entry originates in a study of T cells in Graves' hyperthyroidism and ophthalmopathy. Germline V gene data show CDR1 as SGHTA and CDR2 as FQGTGA. V dropped 5 bases and J dropped 6 bases, with 13 bases sitting between them. The CDR3 is 14 amino acids.

V gene TRBV7-3 combines with J gene TRBJ2-2, with D perhaps matching TRBD1 or TRBD2 (5 bases each). Input material: blood. This clonotype originated in a man between 45 and 60 years old with Graves' hyperthyroidism. CDR3 DNA sequence: TGTGCCAGCAGCCACGGGACCCTGGCCGGGGAGCTGTTTTTT. Protein product: CASSHGTLAGELFF.